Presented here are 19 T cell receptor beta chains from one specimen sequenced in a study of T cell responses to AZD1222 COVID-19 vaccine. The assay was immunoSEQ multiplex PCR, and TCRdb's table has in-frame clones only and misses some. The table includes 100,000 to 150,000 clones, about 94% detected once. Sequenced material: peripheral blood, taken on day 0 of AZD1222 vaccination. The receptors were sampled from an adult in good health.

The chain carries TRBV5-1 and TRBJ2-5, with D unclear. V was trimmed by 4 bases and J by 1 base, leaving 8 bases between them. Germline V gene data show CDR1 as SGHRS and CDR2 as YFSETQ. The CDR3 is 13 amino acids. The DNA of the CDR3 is TGCGCCAGCAGCCCTCGGAGCCAAGAGACCCAGTACTTC. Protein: CASSPRSQETQYF.

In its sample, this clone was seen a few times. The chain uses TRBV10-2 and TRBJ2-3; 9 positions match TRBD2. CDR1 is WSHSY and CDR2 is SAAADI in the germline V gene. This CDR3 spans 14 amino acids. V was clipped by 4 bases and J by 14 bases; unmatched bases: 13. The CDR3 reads CASSAPGLAFWRYF. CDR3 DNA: TGCGCCAGCAGTGCGCCGGGACTAGCTTTTTGGCGGTATTTT.

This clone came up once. CDR3 nucleotide sequence: TGTGCCACCCAGGGGGTCGGGTTTGGAGGCTACACCTTC. Amino acid sequence: CATQGVGFGGYTF. This sequence joins TRBV25-1 and TRBJ1-2, with 7 positions matching TRBD1. Germline V CDR1 and CDR2: MGHDK, SYGVNS. Unmatched junction bases numbered 13, after V lost 10 bases and J lost 8 bases. The CDR3 runs to 13 residues.

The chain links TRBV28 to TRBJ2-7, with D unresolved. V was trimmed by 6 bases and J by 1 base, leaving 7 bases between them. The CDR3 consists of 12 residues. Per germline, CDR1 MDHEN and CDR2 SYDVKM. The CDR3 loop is CASSWSSYEQYF. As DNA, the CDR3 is TGTGCCAGCAGCTGGAGTTCCTACGAGCAGTACTTC. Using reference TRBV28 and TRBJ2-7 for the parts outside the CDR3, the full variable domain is DVKVTQSSRYLVKRTGEKVFLECVQDMDHENMFWYRQDPGLGLRLIYFSYDVKMKEKGDIPEGYSVSREKKERFSLILESASTNQTSMYLCASSWSSYEQYFGPGTRLTVT.

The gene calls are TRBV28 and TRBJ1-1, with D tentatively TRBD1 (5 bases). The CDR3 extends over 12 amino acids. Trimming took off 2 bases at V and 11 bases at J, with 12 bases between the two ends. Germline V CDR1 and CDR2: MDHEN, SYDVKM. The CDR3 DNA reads TGTGCCAGCAGTTTAGTGGGGGGGAGGGCTTTCTTT. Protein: CASSLVGGRAFF.

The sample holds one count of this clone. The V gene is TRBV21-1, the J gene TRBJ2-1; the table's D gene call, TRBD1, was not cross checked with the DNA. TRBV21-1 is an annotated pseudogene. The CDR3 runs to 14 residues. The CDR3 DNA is TGTGCCAGCAGCCCCCCGGGACAGGGCGATGAGCAGTTCTTC. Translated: CASSPPGQGDEQFF.

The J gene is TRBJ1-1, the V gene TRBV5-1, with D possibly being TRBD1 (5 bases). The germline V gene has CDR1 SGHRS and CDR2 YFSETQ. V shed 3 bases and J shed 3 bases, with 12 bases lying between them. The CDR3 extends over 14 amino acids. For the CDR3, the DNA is TGCGCCAGCAGCTGGCGAGGGGCGGACACTGAAGCTTTCTTT. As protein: CASSWRGADTEAFF.

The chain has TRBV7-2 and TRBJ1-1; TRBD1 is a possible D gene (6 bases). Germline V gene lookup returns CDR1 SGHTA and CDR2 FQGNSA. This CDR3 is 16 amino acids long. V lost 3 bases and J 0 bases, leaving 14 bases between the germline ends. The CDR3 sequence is CASSFSARGLNTEAFF. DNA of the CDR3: TGTGCCAGCAGCTTTTCCGCCCGGGGGCTGAACACTGAAGCTTTCTTT.

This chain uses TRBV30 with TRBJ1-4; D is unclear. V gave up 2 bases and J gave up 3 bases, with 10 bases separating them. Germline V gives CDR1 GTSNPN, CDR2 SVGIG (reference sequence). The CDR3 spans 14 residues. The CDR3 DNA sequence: TGTGCCTGGAGTTTGGGGATCGCTAATGAAAAACTGTTTTTT. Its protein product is CAWSLGIANEKLFF.

The CDR3 nucleotides read TGTGCCAGCAGGGGCGCAGGGGAAAAACTGTTTTTT. Translation gives CASRGAGEKLFF. The chain joins TRBV28 to TRBJ1-4; D is perhaps TRBD1 (5 bases). Germline CDR1 and CDR2: MDHEN and SYDVKM. Between the trimmed V and J ends, which lost 6 bases and 8 bases, there was a span of 10 bases. The CDR3 totals 12 residues.

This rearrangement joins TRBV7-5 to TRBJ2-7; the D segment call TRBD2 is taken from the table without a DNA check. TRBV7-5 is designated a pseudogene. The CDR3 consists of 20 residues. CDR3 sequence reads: CARSLDTSGTEGLGSYEQYF. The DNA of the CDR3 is TGTGCCAGAAGCTTAGACACCTCCGGGACGGAGGGCTTGGGGTCCTACGAGCAGTACTTC.

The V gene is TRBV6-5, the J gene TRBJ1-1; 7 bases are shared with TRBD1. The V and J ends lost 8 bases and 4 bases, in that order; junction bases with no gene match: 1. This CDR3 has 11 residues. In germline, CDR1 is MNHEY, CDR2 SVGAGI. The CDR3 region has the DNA TGTGCCAGCCAGGGGGGCACTGAAGCTTTCTTT. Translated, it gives CASQGGTEAFF.

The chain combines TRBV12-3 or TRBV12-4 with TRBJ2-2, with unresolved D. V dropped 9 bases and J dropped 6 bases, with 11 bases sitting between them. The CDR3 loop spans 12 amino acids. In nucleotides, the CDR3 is TGTGCCAGTACCCAATTCGCCGGGGAGCTGTTTTTT. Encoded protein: CASTQFAGELFF.

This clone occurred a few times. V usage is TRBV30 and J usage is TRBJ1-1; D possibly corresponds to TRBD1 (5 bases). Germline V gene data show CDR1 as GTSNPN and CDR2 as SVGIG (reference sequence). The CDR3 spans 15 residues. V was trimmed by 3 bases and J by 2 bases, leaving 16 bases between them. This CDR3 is CAWSAPGRLNTEAFF. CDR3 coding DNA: TGTGCCTGGAGCGCCCCGGGACGGCTAAACACTGAAGCTTTCTTT.

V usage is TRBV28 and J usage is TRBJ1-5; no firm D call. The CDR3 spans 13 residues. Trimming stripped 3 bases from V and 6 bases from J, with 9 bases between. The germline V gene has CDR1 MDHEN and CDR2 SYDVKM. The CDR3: CASSFLGVQPQHF. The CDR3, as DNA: TGTGCCAGCAGTTTTCTTGGGGTTCAGCCCCAGCATTTT. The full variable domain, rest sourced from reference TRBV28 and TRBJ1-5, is DVKVTQSSRYLVKRTGEKVFLECVQDMDHENMFWYRQDPGLGLRLIYFSYDVKMKEKGDIPEGYSVSREKKERFSLILESASTNQTSMYLCASSFLGVQPQHFGDGTRLSIL.

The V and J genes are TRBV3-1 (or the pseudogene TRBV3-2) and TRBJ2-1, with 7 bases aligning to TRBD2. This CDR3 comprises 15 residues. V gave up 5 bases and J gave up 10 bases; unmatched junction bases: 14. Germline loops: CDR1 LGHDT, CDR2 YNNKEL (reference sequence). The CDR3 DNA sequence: TGTGCCAGCAGCTACCGGACTAGTCCGGTGCGGGAGCAGTTCTTC. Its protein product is CASSYRTSPVREQFF.

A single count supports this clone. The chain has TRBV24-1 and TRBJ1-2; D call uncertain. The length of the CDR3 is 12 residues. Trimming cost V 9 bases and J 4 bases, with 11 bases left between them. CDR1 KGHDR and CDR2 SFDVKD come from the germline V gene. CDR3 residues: CATPLRRYGYTF. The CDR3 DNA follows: TGTGCCACCCCTCTGAGGCGCTATGGCTACACCTTC.

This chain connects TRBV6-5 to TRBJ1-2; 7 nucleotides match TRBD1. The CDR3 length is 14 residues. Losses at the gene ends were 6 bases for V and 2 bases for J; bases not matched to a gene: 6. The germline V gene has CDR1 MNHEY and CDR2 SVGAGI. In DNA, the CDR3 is TGTGCCAGCAGAACCCCGGGACAGAACTATGGCTACACCTTC. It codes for CASRTPGQNYGYTF.

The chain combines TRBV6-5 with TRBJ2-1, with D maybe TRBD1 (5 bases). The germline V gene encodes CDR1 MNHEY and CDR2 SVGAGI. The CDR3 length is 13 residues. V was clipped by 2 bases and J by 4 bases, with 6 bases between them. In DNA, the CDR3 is TGTGCCAGCAGTTACGACAGATACAATGAGCAGTTCTTC. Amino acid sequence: CASSYDRYNEQFF.